This record concerns one TCR beta chain sequence. In the authors' methods: Nucleated cell number was recorded as an estimate derived from reference gene primer amplification. Profiling relied on immunoSEQ multiplex PCR, and the TCRdb table lists in-frame clones only, not all of them. D and trimming were read from the DNA, whereas the V and J calls and clone size are those reported in that table. The sample consists of 200,000 or so clones, 88% of them appearing once. These data come from a study of blood T cell repertoires in COVID-19. Study information: COVID-19 samples collected from the United States, Italy and Spain covered acute and convalescent phases. PBMCs, B-cell-depleted T cells, or T cells were the source of the cDNA or gDNA that made up the material.

J was trimmed by 6 bases and V by 6 bases; bases with no gene match: 10. The CDR3 runs to 15 residues. CDR1 and CDR2 from the germline V gene are MNHEY and SVGEGT. The specimen sequenced was peripheral blood. The chain carries TRBV6-2 or TRBV6-3 and TRBJ2-1; 8 bases map to TRBD1. This sequence originates from a woman aged 40 to 50 who had recovered from COVID-19. The chain's CDR3 is CASSFLPDRGNEQFF. As DNA, the CDR3 is TGTGCCAGCAGCTTCCTACCCGACAGGGGCAATGAGCAGTTCTTC.